The entry below gives a single T cell receptor beta chain sequence along with its context. This specimen belongs to a study of blood T cell repertoires in COVID-19. The overall study: Italy, Spain and the United States were the sources of the convalescent and acute COVID-19 samples. In each case, the material was cDNA or gDNA derived from T cells, B-cell-depleted T cells, or PBMCs.

Seattle participants joined during active infection and were tracked over time. Germline CDR1 WSHSY, CDR2 SAAADI. The V gene end was trimmed by 7 bases and the J gene end by 2 bases; junction bases not matched to a gene: 12. The CDR3 is 16 amino acids. As originally analysed: Reference gene primer amplification gave estimated nucleated cell counts. Data came from immunoSEQ multiplex PCR; TCRdb stores just in-frame clones and leaves some out. That table gives V, J and clone size, and the DNA gave D and trimming. Here the sample spans about 480,000 clones, nearly 90% being singletons. This TCR was recovered from a man younger than 35 with COVID-19, enrolled during active disease. Sequenced material: peripheral blood. The chain links TRBV10-2 to TRBJ1-2; 8 bases align to TRBD1. CDR3 protein: CASIYSQGDTNYGYTF. Here the CDR3 DNA reads TGCGCCAGCATATACTCACAGGGGGATACCAACTATGGCTACACCTTC.